This TCR beta chain was sequenced during a study of shared clonotypes between healthy human individuals. Whole-study results and caveats: Sequencing depth was a factor that was expected to affect clonotype sharing among donors. Generally, naive subsets came out with larger estimated richness than memory subsets.

CD8 cells classed as naive were CD45RO-negative and positively selected for CCR7, excluding terminally differentiated effector memory CD45RA+ cells. Healthy and HIV-negative, the adult donors had no recent acute infections or vaccinations. Germline values: CDR1 SGHVS, CDR2 FNYEAQ. The CDR3 has 13 amino acids. V trimming: 10 bases; J trimming: 7 bases; junction bases outside the gene matches: 12. Assay: immunoSEQ multiplex PCR; the TCRdb copy retains only in-frame clones and omits some. The sample carries roughly 550,000 clones, around 95% recorded once. This clone was seen a single time. Its matching antigen is unknown.

The sequence was collected from a woman aged 25-40 years in good health. The chain carries TRBV7-6 and TRBJ2-7, with TRBD2 matching 8 bases. Specimen: naive CD8+ T cells sorted from blood. CDR3: CATTAESGGEQYF. The CDR3 bases are TGTGCCACCACGGCGGAGTCGGGGGGGGAGCAGTACTTC.